This T cell receptor beta chain was documented in a study of memory CD8 T cells in hepatitis C reinfection. Across the whole study: Peak reinfection samples were taken 3 to 8 weeks after detection. General study points: With roughly 5 donors, public clonotype conclusions could not be definitive.

Using immunoSEQ multiplex PCR, the repertoire was profiled, and TCRdb retains in-frame clones only, with some absent. The sample gives around 45,000 clones, roughly 90% of which show up once; 1% to 1.5% is in the top ten. CDR3 length: 15 residues. Germline V lookup: CDR1 MGHRA, CDR2 YSYEKL. Trimming removed 0 bases from V and 5 bases from J, with 11 bases in between. Time point denoted: peak reinfection, 3 to 8 weeks after reinfection detection. TCR sequencing was done directly ex vivo on sorted cells, without expansion in vitro. Donors came from people who inject drugs enrolled in HEPCO, Canada. A couple of donors provided sorted CD3+ CD8+ CD45RO- naive CD8 T cells at all three reinfection time points. A remark on this clone: The target antigen is unknown.

Material for sequencing was naive CD8+ T cells sorted from blood. V usage is TRBV4-1 and J usage is TRBJ1-5, with D perhaps matching TRBD1 (5 bases). The sequence came from a man between 18 and 29 years old with hepatitis C virus infection. CDR3 sequence reads: CASSQDNGGYQPQHF. The CDR3 DNA sequence: TGCGCCAGCAGCCAAGATAATGGGGGGTATCAGCCCCAGCATTTT.